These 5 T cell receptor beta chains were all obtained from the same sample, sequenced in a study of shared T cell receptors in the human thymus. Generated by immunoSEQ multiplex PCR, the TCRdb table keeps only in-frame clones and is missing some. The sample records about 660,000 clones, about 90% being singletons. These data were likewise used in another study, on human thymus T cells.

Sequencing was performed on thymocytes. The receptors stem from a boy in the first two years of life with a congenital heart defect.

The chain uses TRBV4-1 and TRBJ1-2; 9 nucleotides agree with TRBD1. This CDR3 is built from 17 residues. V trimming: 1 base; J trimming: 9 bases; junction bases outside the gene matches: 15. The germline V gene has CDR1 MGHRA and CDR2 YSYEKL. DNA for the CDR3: TGCGCCAGCAGCCAAGGTTTAGGGACAGGGTCTTCTATGAGCTACACCTTC. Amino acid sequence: CASSQGLGTGSSMSYTF.

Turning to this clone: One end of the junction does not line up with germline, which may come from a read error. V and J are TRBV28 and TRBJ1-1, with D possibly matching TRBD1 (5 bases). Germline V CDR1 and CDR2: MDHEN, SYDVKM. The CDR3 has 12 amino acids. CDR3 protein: CASSLTGTGAFF. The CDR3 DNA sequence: TGTGCCAGCAGTTTAACTGGGACTGGAGCTTTCTTT.

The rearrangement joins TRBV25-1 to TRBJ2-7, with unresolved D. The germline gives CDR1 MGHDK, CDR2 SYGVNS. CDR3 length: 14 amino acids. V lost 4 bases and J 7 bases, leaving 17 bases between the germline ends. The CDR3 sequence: CASSARRAYVEQYF. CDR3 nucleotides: TGTGCCAGCAGTGCAAGAAGAGCTTACGTTGAGCAGTACTTC.

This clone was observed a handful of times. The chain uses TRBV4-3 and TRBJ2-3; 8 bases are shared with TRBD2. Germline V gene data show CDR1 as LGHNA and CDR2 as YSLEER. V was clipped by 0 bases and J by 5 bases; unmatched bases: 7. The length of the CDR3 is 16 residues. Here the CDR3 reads CASSQDISGVGDTQYF. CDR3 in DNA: TGCGCCAGCAGCCAAGATATTAGCGGGGTTGGAGATACGCAGTATTTT.

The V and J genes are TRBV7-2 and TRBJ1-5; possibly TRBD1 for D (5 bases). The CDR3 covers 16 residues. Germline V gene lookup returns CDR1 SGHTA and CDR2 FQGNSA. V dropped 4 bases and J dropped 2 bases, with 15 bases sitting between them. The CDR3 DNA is TGTGCCAGCAGCTCCGGGGGGTTGCCAGGCAATCAGCCCCAGCATTTT. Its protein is CASSSGGLPGNQPQHF. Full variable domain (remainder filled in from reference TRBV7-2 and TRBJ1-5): GAGVSQSPSNKVTEKGKDVELRCDPISGHTALYWYRQSLGQGLEFLIYFQGNSAPDKSGLPSDRFSAERTGGSVSTLTIQRTQQEDSAVYLCASSSGGLPGNQPQHFGDGTRLSIL.